This is a list of T cell receptor beta chains from one sample in a study of naive and memory T cell subsets. MiXCR, applied by TCRdb to the UMI-ligation and nested PCR reads, yields one record per CDR3 protein. This sample has tens of thousands of distinct CDR3 sequences, with roughly 14% found just once. The sequenced sample consisted of effector memory CD4+ T cells from blood. The source is a human donor in good health. CDR3s include the opening cysteine and the closing phenylalanine or tryptophan. Fields, in order: J gene, D gene, V gene, clone size, CDR3 protein, CDR3 DNA. A D gene is named only where the DNA matches it firmly. Only some rows state a clone size, as once, few, many or a class for expanded clones.

j_gene: TRBJ2-3; d_gene: NA; v_gene: TRBV20-1; abundance: NA; CDR3aa: CSARGEWGTDTQYF; CDR3nt: TGCAGTGCTAGGGGGGAGTGGGGAACAGATACGCAGTATTTT
j_gene: TRBJ2-3; d_gene: NA; v_gene: TRBV25-1; abundance: few; CDR3aa: CASSDRATSTDTQYF; CDR3nt: TGTGCCAGCAGTGACAGGGCAACTAGCACAGATACGCAGTATTTT
j_gene: TRBJ1-1; d_gene: NA; v_gene: TRBV7-3; abundance: NA; CDR3aa: CASSLNGLTEAFF; CDR3nt: TGTGCCAGCAGCTTAAACGGCCTCACTGAAGCTTTCTTT
j_gene: TRBJ1-1; d_gene: NA; v_gene: TRBV10-1; abundance: few; CDR3aa: CASSESRNTEAFF; CDR3nt: TGCGCCAGCAGTGAGTCCAGGAACACTGAAGCTTTCTTT
j_gene: TRBJ2-5; d_gene: NA; v_gene: TRBV20-1; abundance: many; CDR3aa: CSARIRYSRGETQYF; CDR3nt: TGCAGTGCTAGAATCCGGTATTCGCGTGGGGAGACCCAGTACTTC
j_gene: TRBJ2-1; d_gene: NA; v_gene: TRBV7-2; abundance: NA; CDR3aa: CASSFGDGSYNEQFF; CDR3nt: TGTGCCAGCAGCTTCGGGGACGGATCCTACAATGAGCAGTTCTTC
j_gene: TRBJ1-2; d_gene: NA; v_gene: TRBV19; abundance: many; CDR3aa: CASSAETGVYGYTF; CDR3nt: TGTGCCAGTAGTGCCGAGACGGGCGTCTATGGCTACACCTTC
j_gene: TRBJ1-2; d_gene: TRBD1; v_gene: TRBV20-1; abundance: large; CDR3aa: CSARDRVRMRYTF; CDR3nt: TGCAGTGCTAGGGACAGGGTGAGGATGCGCTACACCTTC
j_gene: TRBJ2-1; d_gene: TRBD1; v_gene: TRBV7-2; abundance: many; CDR3aa: CASSRDRNEQFF; CDR3nt: TGTGCCAGCAGCAGGGACAGGAATGAGCAGTTCTTC
j_gene: TRBJ2-1; d_gene: TRBD2; v_gene: TRBV28; abundance: few; CDR3aa: CASSSSLAGGYNEQFF; CDR3nt: TGTGCCAGCAGCTCATCCCTAGCGGGAGGTTACAATGAGCAGTTCTTC
j_gene: TRBJ2-6; d_gene: NA; v_gene: TRBV5-6; abundance: few; CDR3aa: CASSLRRGLAGANVLTF; CDR3nt: TGTGCCAGCAGCTTAAGGAGGGGGCTCGCTGGGGCCAACGTCCTGACTTTC
j_gene: TRBJ2-7; d_gene: TRBD1; v_gene: TRBV20-1; abundance: NA; CDR3aa: CSASTGTGFYEQYF; CDR3nt: TGCAGTGCTAGTACCGGGACAGGGTTCTACGAGCAGTACTTC
j_gene: TRBJ2-7; d_gene: TRBD1; v_gene: TRBV12-3/TRBV12-4; abundance: NA; CDR3aa: CASSRGTAGGQYF; CDR3nt: TGTGCCAGCAGCCGAGGGACAGCCGGAGGGCAGTACTTC
j_gene: TRBJ2-5; d_gene: NA; v_gene: TRBV13; abundance: many; CDR3aa: CASGSPRGETQYF; CDR3nt: TGTGCCAGCGGCTCTCCCCGAGGGGAGACCCAGTACTTC
j_gene: TRBJ1-1; d_gene: NA; v_gene: TRBV27; abundance: NA; CDR3aa: CASSLSMGAEAFF; CDR3nt: TGTGCCAGCAGTTTATCGATGGGGGCCGAAGCTTTCTTT
j_gene: TRBJ2-3; d_gene: NA; v_gene: TRBV20-1; abundance: many; CDR3aa: CSASGLGGRDTQYF; CDR3nt: TGCAGTGCTTCGGGCCTGGGAGGAAGGGATACGCAGTATTTT
j_gene: TRBJ2-1; d_gene: NA; v_gene: TRBV6-2/TRBV6-3; abundance: NA; CDR3aa: CASSYSSKGSFRFF; CDR3nt: TGTGCCAGCAGTTACTCTAGTAAGGGTTCGTTTCGGTTCTTC
j_gene: TRBJ2-1; d_gene: NA; v_gene: TRBV20-1; abundance: NA; CDR3aa: CSAPPLSSYNEQFF; CDR3nt: TGCAGTGCCCCCCCCCTGAGCTCCTACAATGAGCAGTTCTTC
j_gene: TRBJ1-1; d_gene: NA; v_gene: TRBV7-9; abundance: many; CDR3aa: CASSPGEKAFF; CDR3nt: TGTGCCAGCAGCCCAGGAGAGAAAGCTTTCTTT
j_gene: TRBJ2-1; d_gene: NA; v_gene: TRBV20-1; abundance: many; CDR3aa: CSASPFRGSGYNEQFF; CDR3nt: TGCAGTGCTAGCCCGTTTCGAGGGTCGGGATACAATGAGCAGTTCTTC
j_gene: TRBJ1-1; d_gene: TRBD1; v_gene: TRBV20-1; abundance: few; CDR3aa: CSAGTGKAEAFF; CDR3nt: TGCAGTGCTGGGACAGGGAAAGCTGAAGCTTTCTTT
j_gene: TRBJ2-1; d_gene: TRBD2; v_gene: TRBV11-2; abundance: few; CDR3aa: CASSSRLAGELSYNEQFF; CDR3nt: TGTGCCAGCAGCTCCCGACTAGCGGGAGAGCTTTCCTACAATGAGCAGTTCTTC
j_gene: TRBJ2-7; d_gene: NA; v_gene: TRBV4-1; abundance: few; CDR3aa: CASSQARGFPYEQYF; CDR3nt: TGCGCCAGCAGCCAAGCTCGTGGGTTCCCCTACGAGCAGTACTTC
j_gene: TRBJ2-3; d_gene: TRBD2; v_gene: TRBV3-1; abundance: many; CDR3aa: CASSPPAGENTQYF; CDR3nt: TGTGCCAGCAGCCCCCCAGCGGGAGAGAATACGCAGTATTTT
j_gene: TRBJ2-7; d_gene: TRBD1; v_gene: TRBV7-8; abundance: many; CDR3aa: CASSLNSGQGRAYEQYF; CDR3nt: TGTGCCAGCAGCTTAAATTCGGGACAGGGGAGAGCCTACGAGCAGTACTTC